The subject of this entry is one T cell receptor beta chain. Antigen: not known. It is likely a read error, because the conserved phenylalanine at the end of the CDR3 is missing. The data are from a study of T cells in Graves' hyperthyroidism and ophthalmopathy. Overall study: Specimen type is peripheral blood, collected at initial diagnosis prior to any treatment. Study-level findings and limits: A model built on 13 V-J features separated ophthalmopathy from stable hyperthyroidism.

The CDR3 contains 11 residues. Germline assignment: CDR1 GTSNPN and CDR2 SVGIG (reference sequence). Trimming took off 3 bases at V and 5 bases at J, with 7 bases between the two ends. Using RNA transcripts as the source, TCR beta CDR3 regions were amplified. The HTBI primer set served for first-round RT-PCR of the TCR CDR3. MiXCR was run by TCRdb on the multiplex PCR reads, yielding one entry per CDR3 protein. Seen here are about 520,000 distinct CDR3 sequences, around 21% observed once, and the top ten hold around 27%. Over 18 months, lack of ophthalmopathy progression marked Graves' hyperthyroidism as stable. Cells are PBMCs isolated from around 10 ml of fresh blood.

This sequence was found in a man aged 18 to 29 with Graves' hyperthyroidism. This chain connects TRBV30 to TRBJ1-1; D is unresolved. Sequenced: blood. In DNA, the CDR3 is TGTGCCTGGAGCTGGGAGACTGAAGCTTTCTAT. Amino acids: CAWSWETEAFY.